Listed below are T cell receptor beta chains from one sample, sequenced in a study of blood T cell repertoires in COVID-19. Generated by immunoSEQ multiplex PCR, the TCRdb table keeps only in-frame clones and is missing some. The sample lists around 160,000 clones; approximately 90% were seen once. The specimen sequenced was PBMCs or T cells enriched from blood (not recorded which). The receptors were gathered from a woman in her twenties or thirties with acute COVID-19. The CDR3 runs from the conserved cysteine through the conserved F or W. The D gene is left open where the match is weak. Where a row states a size, it is once, few, many or the class of an expanded clone; other rows omit it.

>TRBJ1-1|TRBV19|-|once
CASRTGALNTEAFF
TGTGCCAGTAGAACAGGAGCACTTAACACTGAAGCTTTCTTT
>TRBJ2-7|TRBV4-3|TRBD2|-
CASSQDSVAGGDEQYF
TGCGCCAGCAGCCAAGATTCGGTAGCGGGAGGGGACGAGCAGTACTTC
>TRBJ1-5|TRBV27|TRBD1|-
CASSQGANQPQHF
TGTGCCAGCAGTCAGGGGGCTAATCAGCCCCAGCATTTT
>TRBJ1-2|TRBV6-5|TRBD1|-
CASSRLDRVSDGYTF
TGTGCCAGCAGCCGCCTGGACAGGGTATCTGATGGCTACACCTTC
>TRBJ2-3|TRBV18|TRBD1|-
CASSLQIGQGLQGTTDTQYF
TGTGCCAGCTCACTTCAAATAGGACAGGGACTCCAGGGTACCACAGATACGCAGTATTTT
>TRBJ2-7|TRBV11-2|TRBD2|-
CASSFSGGGDYEQYF
TGTGCCAGCAGCTTTAGTGGCGGGGGGGACTACGAGCAGTACTTC
>TRBJ1-2|TRBV7-8|-|-
CASTPPAGWGYTF
TGTGCCAGCACCCCCCCCGCGGGATGGGGCTACACCTTC
>TRBJ2-1|TRBV7-3|-|-
CASSPMTSSNEQFF
TGTGCCAGCAGCCCAATGACTAGTAGCAATGAGCAGTTCTTC
>TRBJ2-1|TRBV28|TRBD2|-
CASRVRTSGHNEQFF
TGTGCCAGCAGAGTCCGGACTAGCGGTCACAATGAGCAGTTCTTC
>TRBJ2-2|TRBV25-1|-|-
CASSEGQVKGTGELFF
TGTGCCAGCAGTGAGGGGCAGGTCAAGGGGACCGGGGAGCTGTTTTTT